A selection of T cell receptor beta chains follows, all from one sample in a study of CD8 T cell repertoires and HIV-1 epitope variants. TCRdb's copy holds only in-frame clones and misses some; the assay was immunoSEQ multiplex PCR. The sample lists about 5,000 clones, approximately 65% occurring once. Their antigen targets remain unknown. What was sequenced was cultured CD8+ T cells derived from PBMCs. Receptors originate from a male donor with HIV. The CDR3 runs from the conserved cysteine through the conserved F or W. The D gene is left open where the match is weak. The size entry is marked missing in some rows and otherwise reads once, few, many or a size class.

CASSPRTSGEINIQYF	TGCGCCAGCAGCCCCCGGACTAGCGGGGAAATAAACATTCAGTACTTC	-	TRBD2	TRBV5-1	TRBJ2-4
CAISDGGFEKLFF	TGCGCCATCTCGGATGGGGGATTTGAAAAACTGTTTTTT	-	-	TRBV4-1	TRBJ1-4
CASSQDTSSYNEQFF	TGTGCCAGCAGTCAGGACACCAGCTCCTACAATGAGCAGTTCTTC	-	-	TRBV27	TRBJ2-1
CASMGKYTDTQYF	TGTGCCAGCATGGGGAAATATACAGATACGCAGTATTTT	-	-	TRBV9	TRBJ2-3
CASSLRTGGSTDTQYF	TGTGCCAGCAGCCTAAGGACAGGCGGAAGCACAGATACGCAGTATTTT	-	TRBD1	TRBV28	TRBJ2-3
CASMGQGRGGYTF	TGTGCCAGCATGGGACAGGGCCGTGGTGGCTACACCTTC	-	TRBD1	TRBV28	TRBJ1-2
CASSFDRVHGYTF	TGTGCCAGCAGCTTCGACAGGGTTCATGGCTACACCTTC	-	TRBD1	TRBV7-2	TRBJ1-2
CASSEHRADGYTF	TGTGCCAGCAGTGAGCACAGGGCAGATGGCTACACCTTC	-	-	TRBV25-1	TRBJ1-2
CASSPDLLSTDTQYF	TGTGCCAGCAGCCCGGACCTCTTGAGCACAGATACGCAGTATTTT	once	-	TRBV7-2	TRBJ2-3
CASSLLSLDTQYF	TGTGCCAGCAGCTTACTTAGCCTAGATACGCAGTATTTT	-	-	TRBV7-6	TRBJ2-3
CASSLSSGGSDTQYF	TGTGCCAGCAGTTTATCTAGCGGGGGATCAGATACGCAGTATTTT	-	TRBD2	TRBV28	TRBJ2-3
CSVEGDSNEKLFF	TGCAGCGTTGAGGGAGACTCTAATGAAAAACTGTTTTTT	-	-	TRBV29-1	TRBJ1-4
CASSLLEGDYGYTF	TGTGCCAGCAGTTTATTGGAGGGAGACTATGGCTACACCTTC	-	-	TRBV28	TRBJ1-2
CASSDSDRGEQYF	TGTGCCAGCAGTGACTCGGACAGGGGCGAGCAGTACTTC	-	TRBD1	TRBV6-4	TRBJ2-7
CASSIGPAEGDTQYF	TGTGCCAGTAGTATCGGACCTGCCGAGGGGGATACGCAGTATTTT	few	-	TRBV19	TRBJ2-3
CASSAGEDTEAFF	TGTGCCAGCAGTGCAGGTGAGGATACTGAAGCTTTCTTT	few	-	TRBV25-1	TRBJ1-1
CATSRAGGADTQYF	TGTGCCACCAGCAGAGCGGGAGGGGCAGATACGCAGTATTTT	-	TRBD2	TRBV15	TRBJ2-3
CASSQLADRGSEQYF	TGCGCCAGCAGCCAATTGGCCGACAGGGGAAGCGAGCAGTACTTC	few	TRBD1	TRBV4-1	TRBJ2-7
CASFQGKNEQFF	TGTGCCAGCTTCCAAGGGAAGAATGAGCAGTTCTTC	once	-	TRBV6-5	TRBJ2-1
CASSARQGEGTEAFF	TGTGCCAGCAGCGCGAGACAGGGAGAGGGCACTGAAGCTTTCTTT	-	TRBD1	TRBV9	TRBJ1-1
CASSVGQSEPQHF	TGTGCCAGCAGTGTTGGGCAGTCCGAGCCCCAGCATTTT	-	-	TRBV2	TRBJ1-5
CASSLGPSLGDYEQYF	TGTGCCAGCAGCTTGGGGCCTTCTTTGGGAGATTACGAGCAGTACTTC	-	-	TRBV5-6	TRBJ2-7
CASSLTNSLLSGANVLTF	TGTGCCAGCAGCTTGACGAACAGCCTCCTCTCTGGGGCCAACGTCCTGACTTTC	-	-	TRBV5-6	TRBJ2-6
CASSLSQGSEQFF	TGTGCCAGCAGCTTGTCGCAGGGCAGCGAGCAGTTCTTC	-	-	TRBV5-4	TRBJ2-1
CASSRRTGFDEQYF	TGCGCCAGCAGCAGGAGAACAGGGTTCGACGAGCAGTACTTC	-	-	TRBV5-1	TRBJ2-7
CSVEDRGRRDEKLFF	TGCAGCGTTGAAGATCGCGGCAGAAGAGATGAAAAACTGTTTTTT	-	-	TRBV29-1	TRBJ1-4
CASSGGGGYPEQYF	TGTGCCAGCAGTGGCGGTGGAGGGTATCCGGAGCAGTACTTC	-	-	TRBV6-1	TRBJ2-7
CASSLNRITYNEQFF	TGCGCCAGCAGCCTAAACAGGATTACCTACAATGAGCAGTTCTTC	-	-	TRBV4-3	TRBJ2-1
CASSLPNTEAFF	TGTGCCAGCAGTTTGCCGAACACTGAAGCTTTCTTT	-	-	TRBV28	TRBJ1-1